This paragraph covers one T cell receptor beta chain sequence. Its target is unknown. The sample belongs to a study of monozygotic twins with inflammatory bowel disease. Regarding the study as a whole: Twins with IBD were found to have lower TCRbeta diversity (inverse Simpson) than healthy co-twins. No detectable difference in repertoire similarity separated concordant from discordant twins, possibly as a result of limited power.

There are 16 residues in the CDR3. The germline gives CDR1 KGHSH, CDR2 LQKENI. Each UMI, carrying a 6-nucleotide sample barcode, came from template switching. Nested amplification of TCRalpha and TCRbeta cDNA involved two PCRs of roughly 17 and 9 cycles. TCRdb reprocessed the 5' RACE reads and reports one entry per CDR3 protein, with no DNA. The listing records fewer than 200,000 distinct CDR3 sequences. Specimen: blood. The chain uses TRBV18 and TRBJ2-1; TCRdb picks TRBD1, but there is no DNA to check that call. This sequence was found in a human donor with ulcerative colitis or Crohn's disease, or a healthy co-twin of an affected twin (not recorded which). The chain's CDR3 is CASSPLLGVPSNEQFF.